This record looks at one TCR beta chain sequence and its context. The CDR3 is 17 amino acids. V trimming: 5 bases; J trimming: 5 bases; junction bases outside the gene matches: 13. CDR1 SGHTA and CDR2 FQGNSA come from the germline V gene. This record belongs to a study of blood T cell repertoires in COVID-19. Across the whole study: PBMCs, B-cell-depleted T cells, or T cells were the source of the cDNA or gDNA that made up the material.

The data were produced by immunoSEQ multiplex PCR, yet TCRdb's version contains in-frame clones alone and is incomplete. Seen here are about 95,000 clones, roughly 80% observed once, and the top ten hold nearly 25%. The V call is TRBV7-2, the J call TRBJ1-1, with TRBD1 matching 11 bases. Source material: peripheral blood. The receptor's source is an elderly man with active or convalescent COVID-19. The CDR3 loop is CASSTRRTGGLGTEAFF. The CDR3 DNA is TGTGCCAGCAGCACCAGAAGGACAGGGGGCTTGGGAACTGAAGCTTTCTTT.